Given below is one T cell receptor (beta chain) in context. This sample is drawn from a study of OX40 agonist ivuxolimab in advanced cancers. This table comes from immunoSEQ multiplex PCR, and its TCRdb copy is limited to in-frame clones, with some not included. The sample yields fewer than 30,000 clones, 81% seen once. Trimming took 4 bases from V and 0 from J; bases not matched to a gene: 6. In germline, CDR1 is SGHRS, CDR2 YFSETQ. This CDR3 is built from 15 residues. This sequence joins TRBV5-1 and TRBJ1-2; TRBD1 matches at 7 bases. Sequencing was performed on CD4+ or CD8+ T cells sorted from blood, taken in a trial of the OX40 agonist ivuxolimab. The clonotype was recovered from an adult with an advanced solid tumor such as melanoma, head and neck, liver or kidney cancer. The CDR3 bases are TGCGCCAGCAGCCTGGGACAGATGACTAACTATGGCTACACCTTC. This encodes CASSLGQMTNYGYTF.